The 20 T cell receptor beta chains given below trace back to one sample, sequenced in a study of blood T cell repertoires in COVID-19. Libraries were prepared by immunoSEQ multiplex PCR; TCRdb keeps only in-frame clonotypes and omits some of them. Here the sample spans over 250,000 clones, approximately 89% being singletons. Sequencing used peripheral blood. Receptors were obtained from a man between 35 and 55 years old who had recovered from COVID-19.

This clone has just one count. The chain carries TRBV20-1 and TRBJ1-2; D ambiguous. V shed 3 bases and J shed 2 bases, with 7 bases lying between them. CDR3 length equals 12 residues. Germline V CDR1 and CDR2: DFQATT, SNEGSKA (reference sequence). The CDR3 DNA follows: TGCAGTGCTAGTTGGGCCAACTATGGCTACACCTTC. This codes for CSASWANYGYTF.

The genes are TRBV5-1 and TRBJ1-1; perhaps TRBD1 as D (5 bases). Trimming removed 5 bases at V and 5 bases at J, with 16 bases between. Per the germline V gene, CDR1 is SGHRS and CDR2 is YFSETQ. The CDR3 has 14 amino acids. CDR3 region: CASRAYGGRTEAFF. CDR3 in DNA: TGCGCCAGCAGAGCTTACGGGGGTAGGACTGAAGCTTTCTTT.

The V call is TRBV7-7, the J call TRBJ2-2; maybe TRBD2 (6 bases). The germline CDR1 and CDR2 sequences are SSHAT and FNYEAQ (reference sequence). The CDR3 is 15 amino acids. Trimming shortened V by 6 bases and J by 5 bases, and 16 bases separated the two germline ends. The CDR3 protein is CASRGPVGGTGELFF. The CDR3 DNA reads as TGTGCCAGCAGAGGACCAGTTGGAGGGACCGGGGAGCTGTTTTTT.

The J gene is TRBJ2-7, the V gene TRBV5-4; 9 bases map to TRBD2. The CDR3 is 15 amino acids. CDR1 is SGHNT and CDR2 is YYREEE in the germline V gene (reference sequence). V shed 4 bases, J shed 4 bases, and the junction held 9 bases outside the gene matches. In DNA form, the CDR3 reads TGTGCCAGCAGCCCGACTAGCGGAGGGGAGTACGAGCAGTACTTC. Translated, it gives CASSPTSGGEYEQYF.

This chain joins TRBV9 and TRBJ1-4; 9 nucleotides match TRBD1. Germline lookup yields CDR1 SGDLS and CDR2 YYNGEE. The CDR3 has 17 residues. With 3 bases clipped from V and 4 bases from J, the junction kept 10 bases outside the gene matches. CDR3 sequence: CASSALAGGQGNEKLFF. In nucleotides, the CDR3 is TGTGCCAGCAGCGCCCTCGCCGGGGGACAGGGTAATGAAAAACTGTTTTTT.

The chain combines TRBV9 with TRBJ2-7; 9 bases line up with TRBD2. The V segment lost 4 bases and the J segment 8 bases; nucleotides outside the gene matches: 10. The CDR3 length is 14 residues. Germline assignment: CDR1 SGDLS and CDR2 YYNGEE. The CDR3 region is CASSSAGGDEKQYF. In nucleotides, the CDR3 is TGTGCCAGCAGCTCGGCGGGAGGGGATGAGAAGCAGTACTTC.

The count of this clone is one. The J gene is TRBJ2-3, the V gene TRBV5-1, with D possibly matching TRBD2 (6 bases). This CDR3 is 18 amino acids long. CDR1 and CDR2 from the germline V gene are SGHRS and YFSETQ. Trimming shortened V by 4 bases and J by 5 bases, and 26 bases separated the two germline ends. The CDR3 DNA follows: TGCGCCAGCAGCCCCGGGGAACGCCCGCTAGCGCGACAAGATACGCAGTATTTT. Protein: CASSPGERPLARQDTQYF.

The V gene is TRBV7-8, the J gene TRBJ2-1; 12 bases agree with TRBD2. This CDR3 is built from 16 residues. J was trimmed by 3 bases and V by 5 bases; bases with no gene match: 5. CDR1 SGHVS and CDR2 FQNEAQ come from the germline V gene. The CDR3: CASSGGTSGFYNEQFF. CDR3 DNA sequence: TGTGCCAGCAGCGGAGGGACTAGCGGGTTCTACAATGAGCAGTTCTTC.

The V call is TRBV4-3, the J call TRBJ1-3; the match to TRBD1 covers 8 bases. The germline CDR1 and CDR2 sequences are LGHNA and YSLEER. J was trimmed by 2 bases and V by 1 base; bases with no gene match: 7. This CDR3 comprises 17 residues. This CDR3 is CASSQVPQGGTGNTIYF. The CDR3 DNA sequence: TGCGCCAGCAGCCAAGTACCACAGGGGGGGACTGGAAACACCATATATTTT.

This rearrangement joins TRBV7-2 to TRBJ2-3; perhaps TRBD1 as D (6 bases). Germline V gene data show CDR1 as SGHTA and CDR2 as FQGNSA. CDR3 length: 14 residues. V gave up 4 bases and J gave up 4 bases, with 12 bases separating them. CDR3 residues: CASSSQGSADTQYF. CDR3 bases: TGTGCCAGCAGCTCCCAGGGGTCGGCAGATACGCAGTATTTT.

The CDR3 loop is CASSQAQTSGGSSEQFF. CDR3 nucleotides: TGTGCCAGCAGCCAGGCGCAGACCAGCGGGGGTAGCAGTGAGCAGTTCTTC. J is TRBJ2-1 and V is TRBV3-1 (or the pseudogene TRBV3-2); 8 positions match TRBD2. V lost 3 bases and J lost 9; bases outside the gene matches: 16. This CDR3 is 17 amino acids long. Germline V CDR1 and CDR2: LGHDT, YNNKEL (reference sequence).

The chain couples TRBV18 to TRBJ1-1, with D possibly being TRBD1 (6 bases). The CDR3 runs to 15 residues. CDR1 and CDR2 (germline): KGHSH, LQKENI. With 5 bases removed from V and 1 base from J, the gap between germline ends came to 14 bases. CDR3 residues: CASSEQGGGNTEAFF. The CDR3 region has the DNA TGTGCCAGCTCAGAACAGGGAGGGGGGAACACTGAAGCTTTCTTT.

This chain uses TRBV29-1 with TRBJ2-5, with 12 bases identical to TRBD1. V gave up 4 bases and J gave up 4 bases; unmatched junction bases: 10. The CDR3 sequence is 16 residues long. Germline V lookup: CDR1 SQVTM, CDR2 ANQGSEA. In nucleotides, the CDR3 is TGCAGCGTTGCCGGGATCCGGGACAGGGGGCGAGAGACCCAGTACTTC. Translating it yields CSVAGIRDRGRETQYF.

The genes are TRBV2 and TRBJ2-7; 9 nucleotides line up with TRBD2. The length of the CDR3 is 16 residues. The V gene's germline CDR1 is SNHLY and CDR2 FYNNEI. The J segment lost 0 bases and the V segment lost 6 bases, leaving 9 bases of the junction unmatched. CDR3 sequence (DNA): TGTGCCAGCAGAATGACTCTAGCGGGGAGCTCCTACGAGCAGTACTTC. It translates to CASRMTLAGSSYEQYF. The complete variable domain, with remaining parts taken from reference TRBV2 and TRBJ2-7, reads EPEVTQTPSHQVTQMGQEVILRCVPISNHLYFYWYRQILGQKVEFLVSFYNNEISEKSEIFDDQFSVERPDGSNFTLKIRSTKLEDSAMYFCASRMTLAGSSYEQYFGPGTRLTVT.

This chain connects TRBV2 to TRBJ2-5; the match to TRBD2 covers 8 bases. After removal of 7 bases from V and 4 bases from J, the junction contained 8 bases not matched to a gene. There are 14 residues in the CDR3. CDR1 SNHLY and CDR2 FYNNEI come from the germline V gene. This CDR3 reads CASNEREWGETQYF. DNA of the CDR3: TGTGCCAGCAATGAGCGGGAGTGGGGAGAGACCCAGTACTTC.

The chain combines TRBV11-3 with TRBJ1-1; D remains unclear. Germline V CDR1 and CDR2: SGHNT, YENEEA. The CDR3 is 13 residues long. Deletions cut 5 bases from V and 1 base from J, with 8 bases between. This CDR3 reads CASSRHSNTEAFF. DNA of the CDR3: TGTGCCAGCAGCCGTCACTCGAACACTGAAGCTTTCTTT.

CDR3 region: CASSFGASDSNQPQHF. The CDR3 DNA is TGTGCCAGCAGTTTTGGGGCCAGCGATAGCAATCAGCCCCAGCATTTT. The V gene is TRBV28, the J gene TRBJ1-5; tentative D call: TRBD1 (5 bases). V was cut by 3 bases and J by 0 bases, with 12 bases left in between. Looked up from germline, CDR1 is MDHEN and CDR2 is SYDVKM. The CDR3 contains 16 residues.

V usage is TRBV6-5 and J usage is TRBJ1-2; D not resolved. V was shortened by 1 base and J by 4 bases, with 7 bases between the two germline ends. The CDR3 is made up of 13 amino acids. The germline CDR1 and CDR2 sequences are MNHEY and SVGAGI. CDR3 residues: CASSYLGAYGYTF. The CDR3 DNA reads as TGTGCCAGCAGTTACTTGGGAGCCTATGGCTACACCTTC.

Concerning this clone itself: The conserved final phenylalanine or tryptophan is absent from the CDR3, which likely points to a read error. Because the CDR3's place on the DNA is in doubt, the DNA is left out and the CDR3 is given as listed by TCRdb. The gene calls are TRBV5-4 and TRBJ1-1; TRBD1 is the table's D call, not checked against the DNA. Including both end residues, the CDR3 is 13 amino acids long. The V gene's germline CDR1 is SGHNT and CDR2 YYREEE (reference sequence). This CDR3 reads CASSFRGTGSLVV.

The chain joins TRBV2 to TRBJ2-3; possible D gene TRBD1, 5 bases. The V and J ends lost 6 bases and 2 bases respectively, with 15 bases between them. The germline gives CDR1 SNHLY, CDR2 FYNNEI. The length of the CDR3 is 15 residues. The CDR3 coding sequence is TGTGCCAGCAGCGCGATGACAGCCTTCACAGATACGCAGTATTTT. It yields the protein CASSAMTAFTDTQYF.